These 28 T cell receptor beta chains came from one sample sequenced in a study of control samples from healthy donors and cancer patients. Produced via immunoSEQ multiplex PCR; TCRdb's table is partial and in-frame only. This sample has approximately 84,000 clones; approximately 82% occur once, and the top ten carry over 7.5%. Input material: blood. All receptors derive from a woman aged 55-70 years in good health.

CDR3: CASSPGGYEQYF. CDR3 nucleotide sequence: TGTGCCAGCTCTCCCGGAGGTTACGAGCAGTACTTC. The V call is TRBV18, the J call TRBJ2-7; D may be TRBD2 (5 bases). Germline V gene lookup returns CDR1 KGHSH and CDR2 LQKENI. This CDR3 contains 12 residues. The germline V and J ends were trimmed by 6 bases and 4 bases, with 10 bases remaining between them.

The chain is built from TRBV7-2 and TRBJ1-2, with TRBD1 as a possible D gene (5 bases). The V and J ends lost 2 bases and 5 bases respectively, with 9 bases between them. The germline V gene has CDR1 SGHTA and CDR2 FQGNSA. The CDR3 runs to 13 residues. This CDR3 is CASSLNKGYGYTF. The DNA for the CDR3 is TGTGCCAGCAGCTTAAACAAGGGGTATGGCTACACCTTC.

In its sample, this clone was seen once. The chain carries TRBV6-1 and TRBJ1-5; 7 positions agree with TRBD1. Per germline, CDR1 MNHNS and CDR2 SASEGT. With V trimmed by 6 bases and J by 4 bases, 12 bases remained unmatched. This CDR3 comprises 16 residues. DNA for the CDR3: TGTGCCAGCAGAGAAACACAGGGGCCCTTTAATCAGCCCCAGCATTTT. Translating it yields CASRETQGPFNQPQHF.

The chain joins TRBV18 to TRBJ2-7; D unclear. The CDR3 runs 14 residues. Trimming stripped 1 base from V and 2 bases from J, with 9 bases between. From germline, CDR1 is KGHSH and CDR2 LQKENI. CDR3 protein: CASSPRAETYEQYF. CDR3 coding DNA: TGTGCCAGCTCACCACGGGCTGAGACCTACGAGCAGTACTTC. The variable domain in full, with the rest retrieved from reference TRBV18 and TRBJ2-7, is NAGVMQNPRHLVRRRGQEARLRCSPMKGHSHVYWYRQLPEEGLKFMVYLQKENIIDESGMPKERFSAEFPKEGPSILRIQQVVRGDSAAYFCASSPRAETYEQYFGPGTRLTVT.

The V gene is TRBV6-6, the J gene TRBJ2-5; D gene uncertain. Trimming cost V 6 bases and J 4 bases, with 12 bases left between them. The CDR3 has 13 residues. CDR1 and CDR2 (germline): MNHNY, SVGAGI (reference sequence). CDR3 DNA sequence: TGTGCCAGCAGAGCCTTGGGTGGAGAGACCCAGTACTTC. It encodes CASRALGGETQYF.

There are a few counts of this clone. This chain connects TRBV5-1 to TRBJ2-5; a possible D gene is TRBD2 (7 bases). Germline CDR1 and CDR2: SGHRS and YFSETQ. This CDR3 has 16 amino acids. The V end lost 2 bases, the J end lost 2 bases, and 16 bases lay between the germline ends. CDR3 sequence reads: CASSLRAGALQETQYF. The CDR3 DNA follows: TGCGCCAGCAGCTTACGGGCGGGGGCCCTACAAGAGACCCAGTACTTC. Full variable domain (remainder filled in from reference TRBV5-1 and TRBJ2-5): KAGVTQTPRYLIKTRGQQVTLSCSPISGHRSVSWYQQTPGQGLQFLFEYFSETQRNKGNFPGRFSGRQFSNSRSEMNVSTLELGDSALYLCASSLRAGALQETQYFGPGTRLLVL.

J is TRBJ2-5 and V is TRBV5-1; no definite D call. The CDR3 length is 16 residues. V was shortened by 0 bases and J by 1 base, with 13 bases between the two germline ends. Germline V CDR1 and CDR2: SGHRS, YFSETQ. The CDR3 loop reads CASSLESLKPQETQYF. The CDR3 nucleotides read TGCGCCAGCAGCTTGGAATCCCTGAAGCCCCAAGAGACCCAGTACTTC. Drawing the rest from reference TRBV5-1 and TRBJ2-5, the complete variable domain is KAGVTQTPRYLIKTRGQQVTLSCSPISGHRSVSWYQQTPGQGLQFLFEYFSETQRNKGNFPGRFSGRQFSNSRSEMNVSTLELGDSALYLCASSLESLKPQETQYFGPGTRLLVL.

This clone was observed a few times. The chain combines TRBV5-6 with TRBJ2-7; 14 nucleotides match TRBD2. J lost 4 bases, V lost 3 bases, and 6 bases had no gene match. The V gene's germline CDR1 is SGHDT and CDR2 YYEEEE. The CDR3 has 16 amino acids. The CDR3 reads CASSWGTSGSRYEQYF. The CDR3 DNA is TGTGCCAGCAGCTGGGGGACTAGCGGGAGTAGGTACGAGCAGTACTTC. Filled out from reference TRBV5-6 and TRBJ2-7, the complete variable domain reads DAGVTQSPTHLIKTRGQQVTLRCSPKSGHDTVSWYQQALGQGPQFIFQYYEEEERQRGNFPDRFSGHQFPNYSSELNVNALLLGDSALYLCASSWGTSGSRYEQYFGPGTRLTVT.

The chain joins TRBV2 to TRBJ1-1, with 9 bases fitting TRBD1. Per germline, CDR1 SNHLY and CDR2 FYNNEI. With 7 bases clipped from V and 6 bases from J, the junction kept 6 bases outside the gene matches. The CDR3 is 13 amino acids. CDR3 residues: CASKGQGSAEAFF. The CDR3 DNA is TGTGCCAGCAAGGGACAGGGATCGGCTGAAGCTTTCTTT.

V and J are TRBV27 and TRBJ1-1; D is unresolved. Trimming pared 1 base from V and 4 bases from J, leaving 7 bases between. The CDR3 runs 13 residues. From germline, CDR1 is MNHEY and CDR2 SMNVEV (reference sequence). The CDR3 coding sequence is TGTGCCAGCAGTTTATTTATGGGCACTGAAGCTTTCTTT. It encodes CASSLFMGTEAFF.

The chain has TRBV2 and TRBJ1-1; D unclear. V was clipped by 7 bases and J by 1 base, with 4 bases between them. The CDR3 sequence is 11 residues long. CDR1 and CDR2 (germline): SNHLY, FYNNEI. The CDR3 is CASNRNTEAFF. DNA of the CDR3: TGTGCCAGCAACAGGAACACTGAAGCTTTCTTT.

This sequence joins TRBV24-1 and TRBJ2-7; 7 bases match TRBD2. This CDR3 has 14 residues. Germline V lookup: CDR1 KGHDR, CDR2 SFDVKD. V was clipped by 4 bases and J by 2 bases; unmatched bases: 4. CDR3 loop: CATSDAGEPYEQYF. DNA of the CDR3: TGTGCCACCAGTGACGCGGGAGAACCCTACGAGCAGTACTTC.

J is TRBJ1-4 and V is TRBV28, with TRBD1 matching 9 bases. Losses at the gene ends were 6 bases for V and 13 bases for J; bases not matched to a gene: 3. The CDR3 contains 11 residues. Germline CDR1 reads MDHEN; CDR2 reads SYDVKM. The CDR3 region is CASRKDRGLFF. The DNA of the CDR3 is TGTGCCAGCAGAAAGGACAGGGGACTGTTTTTT. Combining the CDR3 with reference TRBV28 and TRBJ1-4 gives the whole variable domain DVKVTQSSRYLVKRTGEKVFLECVQDMDHENMFWYRQDPGLGLRLIYFSYDVKMKEKGDIPEGYSVSREKKERFSLILESASTNQTSMYLCASRKDRGLFFGSGTQLSVL.

This rearrangement joins TRBV19 to TRBJ2-3, with 12 bases that match TRBD2. With V trimmed by 5 bases and J by 6 bases, 6 bases remained unmatched. Germline V lookup: CDR1 LNHDA, CDR2 SQIVND (reference sequence). This CDR3 is built from 15 residues. The DNA for the CDR3 is TGTGCCAGTAGTCCTAGCGGGGGGGCCAGGGATACGCAGTATTTT. It yields the protein CASSPSGGARDTQYF.

V and J are TRBV2 and TRBJ2-4; TRBD1 matches at 8 bases. V trimming: 3 bases; J trimming: 7 bases; junction bases outside the gene matches: 8. CDR3 length equals 15 residues. Germline-derived CDR1 and CDR2 are SNHLY and FYNNEI. In nucleotides, the CDR3 is TGTGCCAGCAGTGAGGGGGCAGGGGGCGCGAACATTCAGTACTTC. This codes for CASSEGAGGANIQYF.

The chain recombines TRBV6-2 or TRBV6-3 with TRBJ2-3, with D maybe TRBD1 (5 bases). The CDR3 contains 16 residues. Germline V lookup: CDR1 MNHEY, CDR2 SVGEGT. Trimming pared 3 bases from V and 2 bases from J, leaving 15 bases between. The CDR3 DNA is TGTGCCAGCAGTTATGTCAGGGCGATAAACACAGATACGCAGTATTTT. It yields the protein CASSYVRAINTDTQYF.

The chain combines TRBV28 with TRBJ2-2; D ambiguous. The CDR3 runs to 12 residues. V was trimmed by 3 bases and J by 5 bases, leaving 4 bases between them. Germline V gene sequence: CDR1 MDHEN, CDR2 SYDVKM. The CDR3 region is CASSFNTGELFF. As DNA, the CDR3 is TGTGCCAGCAGTTTTAATACCGGGGAGCTGTTTTTT.

J is TRBJ2-1 and V is TRBV4-3; 8 nucleotides agree with TRBD1. V was pared by 5 bases and J by 6 bases, with 12 bases of the junction left unmatched. CDR3 length: 16 amino acids. Looked up from germline, CDR1 is LGHNA and CDR2 is YSLEER. CDR3 in DNA: TGCGCCAGCAGCTCCTGGCCCGAGACAGGGGTCAATGAGCAGTTCTTC. Amino acid sequence: CASSSWPETGVNEQFF.

The chain carries TRBV2 and TRBJ2-7; D gene unclear. The CDR3 extends over 16 amino acids. Germline CDR1 and CDR2: SNHLY and FYNNEI. V shed 1 base and J shed 0 bases, with 13 bases lying between them. CDR3: CASSEGIGPSSYEQYF. CDR3 DNA: TGTGCCAGCAGTGAAGGGATAGGTCCAAGCTCCTACGAGCAGTACTTC.

This clone was picked up a small number of times. The chain is built from TRBV5-1 and TRBJ2-5; 9 bases are a match to TRBD2. Germline CDR1 reads SGHRS; CDR2 reads YFSETQ. Germline trimming cut 4 bases from V and 0 bases from J; bases unmatched to any gene: 10. This CDR3 has 17 residues. The CDR3 nucleotides are TGCGCCAGCAGCCTGATACCTAGCGGGGCGTACCAAGAGACCCAGTACTTC. Its protein product is CASSLIPSGAYQETQYF.

This clone has a count of ten or more. This chain joins TRBV27 and TRBJ2-7, with 10 positions matching TRBD1. V lost 0 bases and J lost 3; bases outside the gene matches: 8. In germline, CDR1 is MNHEY, CDR2 SMNVEV (reference sequence). The CDR3 covers 17 residues. The CDR3 loop is CASSLSGTGVSFYEQYF. In nucleotides, the CDR3 is TGTGCCAGCAGTTTATCCGGGACAGGGGTATCTTTCTACGAGCAGTACTTC.

The genes are TRBV12-3 or TRBV12-4 and TRBJ1-5; D call uncertain. V was trimmed by 2 bases and J by 2 bases, leaving 4 bases between them. This CDR3 has 13 amino acids. The CDR3 DNA reads TGTGCCAGCAGTTTACAGGGCAATCAGCCCCAGCATTTT. Translating gives CASSLQGNQPQHF.

By share of the sample, this clone is medium-sized (0.01 to 0.1%). V and J are TRBV5-5 and TRBJ1-1; possibly TRBD1 for D (5 bases). The CDR3 extends over 14 amino acids. Germline V gives CDR1 SGHKS, CDR2 YYEKEE (reference sequence). The germline V and J ends were trimmed by 0 bases and 4 bases, with 10 bases remaining between them. The CDR3 nucleotides are TGTGCCAGCAGCTTGGGGGCAGGGACCACTGAAGCTTTCTTT. It translates to CASSLGAGTTEAFF.

V is TRBV27 and J is TRBJ2-7; D may be TRBD2 (6 bases). Germline lookup yields CDR1 MNHEY and CDR2 SMNVEV (reference sequence). V was cut by 5 bases and J by 3 bases, with 14 bases left in between. CDR3 size: 14 residues. This chain's CDR3 is CASSPGRGSYEQYF. CDR3 coding DNA: TGTGCCAGCAGTCCCGGTCGGGGGAGCTACGAGCAGTACTTC.

This rearrangement joins TRBV6-1 to TRBJ1-3; D remains ambiguous. The CDR3 covers 13 residues. Trimming removed 3 bases from V and 5 bases from J, with 8 bases in between. Looked up from germline, CDR1 is MNHNS and CDR2 is SASEGT. As DNA, the CDR3 is TGTGCCAGCAGTGACACGATACGAAACACCATATATTTT. Its translation is CASSDTIRNTIYF.

This clone was counted a few times. CDR3 nucleotide sequence: TGTGCCAGCAGCATGGGACAGGGCTTCTATAATTCACCCCTCCACTTT. This sequence encodes CASSMGQGFYNSPLHF. The chain joins TRBV7-9 to TRBJ1-6, with TRBD1 identical over 9 bases. After removal of 5 bases from V and 3 bases from J, the junction contained 5 bases not matched to a gene. CDR1 and CDR2 (germline): SEHNR, FQNEAQ (reference sequence). The CDR3 has 16 residues.

The gene calls are TRBV5-8 and TRBJ2-5, with 9 bases identical to TRBD2. Germline CDR1 SGHTS, CDR2 YDEGEE. V shed 0 bases and J 5 bases; nucleotides not matched to a gene: 11. CDR3 length: 17 amino acids. As DNA, the CDR3 is TGTGCCAGCAGCTTGGAAAGCGGGAGGCCCCGCAAGGAGACCCAGTACTTC. It is translated as CASSLESGRPRKETQYF. Full variable domain (remainder filled in from reference TRBV5-8 and TRBJ2-5): EAGVTQSPTHLIKTRGQQATLRCSPISGHTSVYWYQQALGLGLQFLLWYDEGEERNRGNFPPRFSGRQFPNYSSELNVNALELEDSALYLCASSLESGRPRKETQYFGPGTRLLVL.

V gene TRBV29-1 combines with J gene TRBJ2-1, with no clear D. The germline V gene has CDR1 SQVTM and CDR2 ANQGSEA. The CDR3 has 15 residues. V gave up 7 bases and J gave up 0 bases, with 16 bases separating them. CDR3 loop: CSASRVSSSYNEQFF. The CDR3 coding sequence is TGCAGCGCCTCTCGGGTCAGTAGCTCCTACAATGAGCAGTTCTTC.